This is a list of T cell receptor beta chains from one sample in a study of long-term antiretroviral therapy in people with HIV. Sequencing was performed with immunoSEQ multiplex PCR; in TCRdb, only in-frame clones are kept and a portion is missing. This sample has 20,000 to 25,000 clones, with approximately 82% found just once. This material consisted of unsorted PBMCs, taken 2.4 years after starting antiretroviral therapy. The receptors were gathered from a man aged 35-49 years with HIV. Each CDR3 is given with its conserved first and last residue. The D gene is left open where the match is weak. Size tells how often a clone was seen (once, few, many) or the class of an expanded clone, and some rows leave it out.

D gene	V gene	J gene	clone size	CDR3 DNA	CDR3 protein
TRBD2	TRBV9	TRBJ2-1	once	TGTGCCAGCAGCGTAGCGACGGGAGGGTTCTACAATGAGCAGTTCTTC	CASSVATGGFYNEQFF
.	TRBV6-5	TRBJ1-1	.	TGTGCCAGCAGTTACGGGGGAGGGGCGCGTACTGAAGCTTTCTTT	CASSYGGGARTEAFF
TRBD1	TRBV19	TRBJ1-6	.	TGTGCCACCACCGGGGGGACAGGGCCCAATTCACCCCTCCACTTT	CATTGGTGPNSPLHF
.	TRBV11-1	TRBJ2-3	.	TGTGCCAGCAGCTTTGGTTGGGGGAGCACAGATACGCAGTATTTT	CASSFGWGSTDTQYF
TRBD2	TRBV5-6	TRBJ2-7	.	TGTGCCAGCAGCCGTACTAGCGTTTACGAGCAGTACTTC	CASSRTSVYEQYF
.	TRBV14	TRBJ2-7	.	TGTGCCAGCAGCCACGACCACTACGAGCAGTACTTC	CASSHDHYEQYF
TRBD2	TRBV9	TRBJ2-1	.	TGTGCCAGCAGCGTAGAGGGAGCGGGAGGCCCTAATGAGCAGTTCTTC	CASSVEGAGGPNEQFF
TRBD1	TRBV7-8	TRBJ2-7	once	TGTGCCAGCAGCGCTATAGGGACAGGGCCCTCCTACGAGCAGTACTTC	CASSAIGTGPSYEQYF
TRBD1	TRBV2	TRBJ2-7	.	TGTGCCAGCAGTGGACAGGGGGCTTACGAGCAGTACTTC	CASSGQGAYEQYF
TRBD1	TRBV30	TRBJ1-5	.	TGTGCCTGGAAAGCAAGGGACAGGGAGCATCAGCCCCAGCATTTT	CAWKARDREHQPQHF
TRBD2	TRBV2	TRBJ2-3	.	TGTGCCAGCAGTGTGGCTAGCGGGGACGCTGGCGCAGATACGCAGTATTTT	CASSVASGDAGADTQYF
.	TRBV7-9	TRBJ2-7	few	TGTGCCAGCAGCGGCAACGAGCAGTACTTC	CASSGNEQYF
TRBD2	TRBV10-1	TRBJ2-2	.	TGCGCCAGCAGTGCGGGGGGGAAGGCCGGGGAGCTGTTTTTT	CASSAGGKAGELFF
.	TRBV11-2	TRBJ2-2	.	TGTGCCAGCAGCTCCAGTTCCTGGGGCGGCACCGGGGAGCTGTTTTTT	CASSSSSWGGTGELFF
.	TRBV9	TRBJ1-4	.	TGTGCCAGCAGCCCACCAGGGGTAAGGGGCGAAAAACTGTTTTTT	CASSPPGVRGEKLFF
.	TRBV4-2	TRBJ1-5	.	TGTGCCAGCAGCCTATCTGGACAGTCGCCGGATCAGCCCCAGCATTTT	CASSLSGQSPDQPQHF
TRBD1	TRBV5-1	TRBJ1-6	few	TGCGCCAGCAGCTCCACAGGGGGCAATTCACCCCTCCACTTT	CASSSTGGNSPLHF